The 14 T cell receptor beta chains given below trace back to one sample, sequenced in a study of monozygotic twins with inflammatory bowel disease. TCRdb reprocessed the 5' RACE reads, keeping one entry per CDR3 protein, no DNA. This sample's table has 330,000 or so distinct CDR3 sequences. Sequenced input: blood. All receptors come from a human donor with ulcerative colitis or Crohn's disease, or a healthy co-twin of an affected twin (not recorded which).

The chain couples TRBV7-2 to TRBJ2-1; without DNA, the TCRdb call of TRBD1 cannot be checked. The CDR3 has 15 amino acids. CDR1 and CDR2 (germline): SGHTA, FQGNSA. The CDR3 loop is CASSLGTPPPNEQFF.

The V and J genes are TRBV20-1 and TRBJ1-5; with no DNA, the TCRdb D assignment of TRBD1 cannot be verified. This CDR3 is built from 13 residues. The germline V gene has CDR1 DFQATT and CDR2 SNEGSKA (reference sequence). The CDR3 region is CSATTGVDQPQHF.

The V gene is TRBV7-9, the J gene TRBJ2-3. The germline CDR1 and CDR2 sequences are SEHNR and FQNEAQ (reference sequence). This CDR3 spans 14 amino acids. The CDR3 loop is CASSLAGLADTQYF.

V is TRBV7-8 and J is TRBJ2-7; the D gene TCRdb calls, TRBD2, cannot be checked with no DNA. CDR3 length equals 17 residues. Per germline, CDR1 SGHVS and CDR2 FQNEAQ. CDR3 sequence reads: CASSPRAPRGPSYEQYF.

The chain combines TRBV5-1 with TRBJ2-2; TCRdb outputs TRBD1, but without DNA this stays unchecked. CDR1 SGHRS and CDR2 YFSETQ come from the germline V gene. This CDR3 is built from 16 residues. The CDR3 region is CASRYSTGANNGELFF.

The CDR3 protein is CAISGGTSGNTYEQYF. The chain joins TRBV10-3 to TRBJ2-7; TCRdb lists TRBD2, though no DNA is available to test this call. Germline loops: CDR1 ENHRY, CDR2 SYGVKD. The CDR3 consists of 16 residues.

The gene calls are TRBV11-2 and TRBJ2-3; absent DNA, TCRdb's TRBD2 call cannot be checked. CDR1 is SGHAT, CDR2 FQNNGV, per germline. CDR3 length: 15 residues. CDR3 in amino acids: CASSTLAGPPDTQYF.

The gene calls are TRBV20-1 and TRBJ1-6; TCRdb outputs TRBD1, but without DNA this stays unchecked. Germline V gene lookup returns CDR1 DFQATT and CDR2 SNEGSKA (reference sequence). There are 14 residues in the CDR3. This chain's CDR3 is CSAGQGARGSPLHF.

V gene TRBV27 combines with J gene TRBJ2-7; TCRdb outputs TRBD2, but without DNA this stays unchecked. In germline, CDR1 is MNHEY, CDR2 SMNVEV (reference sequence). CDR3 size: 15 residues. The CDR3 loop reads CASSLGGPLLYEQYF.

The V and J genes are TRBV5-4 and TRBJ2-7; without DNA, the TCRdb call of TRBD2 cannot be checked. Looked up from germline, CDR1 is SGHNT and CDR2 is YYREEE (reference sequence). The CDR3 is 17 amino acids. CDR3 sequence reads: CASSLGGTSGREDEQYF. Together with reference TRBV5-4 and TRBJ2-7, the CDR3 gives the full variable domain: ETGVTQSPTHLIKTRGQQVTLRCSSQSGHNTVSWYQQALGQGPQFIFQYYREEENGRGNFPPRFSGLQFPNYSSELNVNALELDDSALYLCASSLGGTSGREDEQYFGPGTRLTVT.

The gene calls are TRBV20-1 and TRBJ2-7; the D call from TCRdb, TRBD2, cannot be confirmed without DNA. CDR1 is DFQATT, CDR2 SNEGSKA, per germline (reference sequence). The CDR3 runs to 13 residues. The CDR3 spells CSAGSSRSYEQYF.

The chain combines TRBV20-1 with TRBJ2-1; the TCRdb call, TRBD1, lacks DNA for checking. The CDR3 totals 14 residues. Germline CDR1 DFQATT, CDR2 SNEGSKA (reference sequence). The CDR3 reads CSARDPRLYNEQFF.

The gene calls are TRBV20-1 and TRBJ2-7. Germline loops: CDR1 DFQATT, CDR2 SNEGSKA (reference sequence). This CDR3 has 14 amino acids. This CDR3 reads CSAKEAAMIYEQYF.

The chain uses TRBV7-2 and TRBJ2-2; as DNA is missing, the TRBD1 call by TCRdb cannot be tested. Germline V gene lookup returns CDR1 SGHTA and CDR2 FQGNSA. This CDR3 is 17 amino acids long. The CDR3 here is CASSLYRVGRELVRLFF.